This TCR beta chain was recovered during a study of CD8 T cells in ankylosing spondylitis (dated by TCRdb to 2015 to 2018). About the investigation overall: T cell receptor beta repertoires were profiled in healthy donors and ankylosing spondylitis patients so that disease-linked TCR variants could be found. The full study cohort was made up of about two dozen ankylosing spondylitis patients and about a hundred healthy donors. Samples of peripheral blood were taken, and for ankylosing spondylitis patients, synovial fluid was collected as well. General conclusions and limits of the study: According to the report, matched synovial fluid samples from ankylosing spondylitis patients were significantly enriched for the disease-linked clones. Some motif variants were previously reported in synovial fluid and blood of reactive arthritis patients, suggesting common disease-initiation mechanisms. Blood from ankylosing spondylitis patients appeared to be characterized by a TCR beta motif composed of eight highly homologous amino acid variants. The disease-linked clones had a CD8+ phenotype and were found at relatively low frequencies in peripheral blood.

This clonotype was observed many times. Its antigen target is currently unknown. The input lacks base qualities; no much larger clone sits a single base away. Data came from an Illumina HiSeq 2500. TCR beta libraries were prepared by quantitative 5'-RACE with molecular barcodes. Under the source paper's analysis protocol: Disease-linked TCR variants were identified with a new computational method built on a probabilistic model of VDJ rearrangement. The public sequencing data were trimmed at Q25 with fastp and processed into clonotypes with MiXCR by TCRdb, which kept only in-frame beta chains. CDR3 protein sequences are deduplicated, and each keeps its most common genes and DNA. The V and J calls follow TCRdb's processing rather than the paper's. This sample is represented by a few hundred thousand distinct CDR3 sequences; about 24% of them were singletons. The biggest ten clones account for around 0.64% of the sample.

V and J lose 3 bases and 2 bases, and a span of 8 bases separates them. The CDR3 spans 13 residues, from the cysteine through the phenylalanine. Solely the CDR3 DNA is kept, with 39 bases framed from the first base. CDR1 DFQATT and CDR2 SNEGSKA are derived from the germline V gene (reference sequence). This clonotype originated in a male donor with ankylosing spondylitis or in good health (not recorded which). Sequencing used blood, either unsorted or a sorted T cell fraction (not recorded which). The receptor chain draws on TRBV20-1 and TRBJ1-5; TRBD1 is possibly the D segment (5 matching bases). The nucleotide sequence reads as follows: TGCAGTGCTAGCCCCAGGGGCAATCAGCCCCAGCATTTT. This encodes CSASPRGNQPQHF.